The 17 T cell receptor beta chains below all came from one sample that was sequenced in a study of radiotherapy plus CTLA-4 blockade in lung cancer. The data were produced by immunoSEQ multiplex PCR, yet TCRdb's version contains in-frame clones alone and is incomplete. Of some 80,000 clones in the sample, 84% were seen once. Sequencing used peripheral blood, obtained from a patient treated with radiotherapy plus ipilimumab. These receptor sequences come from a human donor with non-small cell lung cancer who had stable disease on radiotherapy plus ipilimumab.

This rearrangement joins TRBV5-1 to TRBJ2-1, with 9 bases lining up with TRBD2. This CDR3 comprises 15 residues. V was pared by 0 bases and J by 5 bases, with 3 bases of the junction left unmatched. CDR1 is SGHRS, CDR2 YFSETQ, per germline. This chain's CDR3 is CASSLGAGGNNEQFF. CDR3 bases: TGCGCCAGCAGCTTGGGAGCGGGGGGCAACAATGAGCAGTTCTTC.

This clone has just one count. V gene TRBV29-1 combines with J gene TRBJ1-3; D may be TRBD1 (6 bases). Germline V gene data show CDR1 as SQVTM and CDR2 as ANQGSEA. This CDR3 comprises 14 residues. Trimming shortened V by 6 bases and J by 0 bases, and 12 bases separated the two germline ends. CDR3 nucleotide sequence: TGCAGCGTGTACGGGACAAACTCTGGAAACACCATATATTTT. It encodes CSVYGTNSGNTIYF. Together with reference TRBV29-1 and TRBJ1-3, the CDR3 gives the full variable domain: SAVISQKPSRDICQRGTSLTIQCQVDSQVTMMFWYRQQPGQSLTLIATANQGSEATYESGFVIDKFPISRPNLTFSTLTVSNMSPEDSSIYLCSVYGTNSGNTIYFGEGSWLTVV.

The V gene is TRBV2, the J gene TRBJ2-3; 7 bases match TRBD1. V gave up 4 bases and J gave up 6 bases; unmatched junction bases: 7. The CDR3 has 14 residues. The germline CDR1 and CDR2 sequences are SNHLY and FYNNEI. This CDR3 reads CASSGGLRGDTQYF. Here the CDR3 DNA reads TGTGCCAGCAGTGGAGGGCTCAGGGGGGATACGCAGTATTTT.

The gene calls are TRBV2 and TRBJ1-2; D remains unclear. CDR1 and CDR2 (germline): SNHLY, FYNNEI. V lost 6 bases, J lost 2 bases, and 13 bases lay in between. The CDR3 consists of 14 residues. CDR3 nucleotide sequence: TGTGCCAGCAGGGTGCAGGTAGTCAACTATGGCTACACCTTC. Translating it yields CASRVQVVNYGYTF.

V and J are TRBV19 and TRBJ2-3; 12 nucleotides match TRBD2. After removal of 2 bases from V and 1 base from J, the junction contained 4 bases not matched to a gene. CDR1 is LNHDA and CDR2 is SQIVND in the germline V gene (reference sequence). The CDR3 contains 17 residues. CDR3 nucleotide sequence: TGTGCCAGTAGTATACTAGCGGGAGGGAGGGGCACAGATACGCAGTATTTT. Its translation: CASSILAGGRGTDTQYF.

This clone was seen a few times. This chain connects TRBV2 to TRBJ2-7; D is possibly TRBD1 (6 bases). The V end lost 6 bases, the J end lost 3 bases, and 9 bases lay between the germline ends. Germline V lookup: CDR1 SNHLY, CDR2 FYNNEI. This CDR3 is 12 amino acids long. Here the CDR3 reads CASRPDSYEQYF. In DNA form, the CDR3 reads TGTGCCAGCAGACCGGACAGCTACGAGCAGTACTTC.

The genes are TRBV5-1 and TRBJ2-5, with unresolved D. The CDR3 has 16 residues. The V end lost 0 bases, the J end lost 5 bases, and 17 bases lay between the germline ends. Germline loops: CDR1 SGHRS, CDR2 YFSETQ. CDR3 coding DNA: TGCGCCAGCAGCTTGGGGCCTCATGGGGTAGGGGAGACCCAGTACTTC. Its protein is CASSLGPHGVGETQYF. The full variable domain, its missing parts supplied by reference TRBV5-1 and TRBJ2-5, is KAGVTQTPRYLIKTRGQQVTLSCSPISGHRSVSWYQQTPGQGLQFLFEYFSETQRNKGNFPGRFSGRQFSNSRSEMNVSTLELGDSALYLCASSLGPHGVGETQYFGPGTRLLVL.

The chain links TRBV13 to TRBJ1-2; the D gene is possibly TRBD1 (6 bases). V gave up 0 bases and J gave up 4 bases, with 15 bases separating them. Germline loops: CDR1 PRHDT, CDR2 FYEKMQ (reference sequence). The CDR3 length is 16 residues. Written as DNA, the CDR3 is TGTGCCAGCAGCTTAGGAGCCCACAGGGATAGCTATGGCTACACCTTC. Protein sequence: CASSLGAHRDSYGYTF.

The rearrangement joins TRBV5-1 to TRBJ2-1; 16 bases are shared with TRBD2. Germline CDR1 and CDR2: SGHRS and YFSETQ. The V gene end was trimmed by 3 bases and the J gene end by 7 bases; junction bases not matched to a gene: 7. This CDR3 has 17 amino acids. The CDR3 DNA is TGCGCCAGCAGCTCGGGACTAGCGGGAGGGCCGGGGAATGAGCAGTTCTTC. It codes for CASSSGLAGGPGNEQFF.

The chain combines TRBV7-6 with TRBJ2-7, with 7 bases matching TRBD2. V shed 7 bases and J 3 bases; nucleotides not matched to a gene: 12. The CDR3 length is 15 residues. CDR1 is SGHVS and CDR2 is FNYEAQ in the germline V gene. The CDR3 spells CASTPGGPGIYEQYF. The CDR3 nucleotides read TGTGCCAGCACCCCGGGAGGCCCGGGGATCTACGAGCAGTACTTC.

The chain employs TRBV7-3 and TRBJ1-1; 8 nucleotides agree with TRBD1. V shed 5 bases, J shed 5 bases, and the junction held 13 bases outside the gene matches. The CDR3 runs 16 residues. The germline V gene encodes CDR1 SGHTA and CDR2 FQGTGA. DNA for the CDR3: TGTGCCAGCAGCACCAGCCCCGACAGGGGTCTAACTGAAGCTTTCTTT. Translation gives CASSTSPDRGLTEAFF.

The gene calls are TRBV15 and TRBJ2-5, with D maybe TRBD1 (5 bases). Trimming cost V 5 bases and J 2 bases, with 6 bases left between them. From germline, CDR1 is LNHNV and CDR2 YYDKDF (reference sequence). The CDR3 is 12 residues long. In DNA, the CDR3 is TGTGCCACCAGCCAGGGACAAGAGACCCAGTACTTC. It translates to CATSQGQETQYF. The full variable domain, with the rest looked up from reference TRBV15 and TRBJ2-5, is DAMVIQNPRYQVTQFGKPVTLSCSQTLNHNVMYWYQQKSSQAPKLLFHYYDKDFNNEADTPDNFQSRRPNTSFCFLDIRSPGLGDTAMYLCATSQGQETQYFGPGTRLLVL.

The chain combines TRBV28 with TRBJ2-7, with D perhaps given as TRBD1 or TRBD2 (6 bases each). The CDR3 runs 16 residues. The V end lost 2 bases, the J end lost 0 bases, and 14 bases lay between the germline ends. Germline loops: CDR1 MDHEN, CDR2 SYDVKM. CDR3 sequence reads: CASSLGRGPLSYEQYF. In DNA, the CDR3 is TGTGCCAGCAGTTTAGGTCGGGGGCCTCTCTCCTACGAGCAGTACTTC.

The rearrangement joins TRBV21-1 to TRBJ1-2; TRBD1, as called in the table, went unchecked against the DNA. TRBV21-1 is reported as a pseudogene. The CDR3 sequence is 22 residues long. The CDR3: CASSNPRRWLRDRNLANYGYTF. The CDR3 DNA sequence: TGTGCCAGCAGCAACCCCCGAAGATGGCTAAGGGACAGAAACTTAGCTAACTATGGCTACACCTTC.

This chain uses TRBV28 with TRBJ1-5; a weak D match, TRBD1 (5 bases). The germline V gene encodes CDR1 MDHEN and CDR2 SYDVKM. V lost 6 bases and J lost 0, with 18 bases in between. This CDR3 has 17 amino acids. The CDR3 nucleotides are TGTGCCAGCAGCCAACGACGGACAAGGAATAGCAATCAGCCCCAGCATTTT. It specifies CASSQRRTRNSNQPQHF.

This clone was seen just once. Different DNA sequences within this sample yield the same CDR3. The genes are TRBV18 and TRBJ2-1; TRBD2 might be the D (5 bases). The CDR3 covers 12 residues. V gave up 3 bases and J gave up 5 bases, with 5 bases separating them. The V gene's germline CDR1 is KGHSH and CDR2 LQKENI. The CDR3 DNA sequence: TGTGCCAGCTCACCGAGGGACAATGAGCAGTTCTTC. Protein sequence: CASSPRDNEQFF. The full variable domain, with the rest looked up from reference TRBV18 and TRBJ2-1, is NAGVMQNPRHLVRRRGQEARLRCSPMKGHSHVYWYRQLPEEGLKFMVYLQKENIIDESGMPKERFSAEFPKEGPSILRIQQVVRGDSAAYFCASSPRDNEQFFGPGTRLTVL.

The chain combines TRBV6-5 with TRBJ2-7, with 12 bases identical to TRBD2. With 3 bases clipped from V and 5 bases from J, the junction kept 5 bases outside the gene matches. CDR1 and CDR2 (germline): MNHEY, SVGAGI. There are 15 residues in the CDR3. The CDR3 region has the DNA TGTGCCAGCAGTTATAGTCTAGCGGGAGGGGACGAGCAGTACTTC. Its protein product is CASSYSLAGGDEQYF.